This TCR beta chain was captured in a study of CD8 T cells in Susac syndrome. With 7 bases removed from V and 3 bases from J, the gap between germline ends came to 9 bases. Germline loops: CDR1 SQVTM, CDR2 ANQGSEA. The CDR3 is 11 amino acids. RNA totalling about 0.5 to 1 ug underwent reverse transcription with random hexamers. Multiplex immunoSEQ PCR targeted 54 Vbeta and 13 Jbeta TCR beta segments. TCRdb processed the immunoSEQ multiplex PCR reads anew with MiXCR; each CDR3 protein has one entry. The table has 56,000 or so distinct CDR3 sequences, 85% to 95% seen once. Regarding the study as a whole: As the study acknowledged, the number of individuals in its TCR sequencing and HLA analysis was relatively small. Peak Susac CD8+ clonal expansion was seen in TEMRA cells and active patients.

As for this clonotype: Its antigen is not identified.

Sequencing of TCR beta was undertaken in CD8+ and CD4+ T cells derived from blood. Source material: CD8+ T cells from PBMCs. This chain connects TRBV29-1 to TRBJ1-2, with a weak D call TRBD1 (6 bases). The receptor comes from a human donor with Susac syndrome. CDR3 in DNA: TGCAGCGCACCAGGGGACTATGGCTACACCTTC. Encoded protein: CSAPGDYGYTF. Full variable domain (missing parts from reference TRBV29-1 and TRBJ1-2): SAVISQKPSRDICQRGTSLTIQCQVDSQVTMMFWYRQQPGQSLTLIATANQGSEATYESGFVIDKFPISRPNLTFSTLTVSNMSPEDSSIYLCSAPGDYGYTFGSGTRLTVV.